Listed here are 17 T cell receptor beta chains from one sample, sequenced in a study. TCRdb used MiXCR to reprocess the RT-PCR reads, holding one entry per CDR3 protein. The sample yields approximately 720,000 distinct CDR3 sequences, 14% seen once. Sequenced sample: memory CD4+ T cells from blood. The source is a female donor in good health, serving as a healthy control.

This clonotype has at least ten counts. The chain is built from TRBV6-2 or TRBV6-3 and TRBJ1-5, with D possibly matching TRBD1 (6 bases). Germline V gene data show CDR1 as MNHEY and CDR2 as SVGEGT. V lost 2 bases to trimming and J lost 2 bases, with 19 bases between them. The CDR3 runs 18 residues. The CDR3 bases are TGTGCCAGCAGTTACACAGGGAGCGGGAATTGGGGCAATCAGCCCCAGCATTTT. Translating gives CASSYTGSGNWGNQPQHF.

This clonotype occurred a few times. V gene TRBV7-9 combines with J gene TRBJ2-3, with D unresolved. This CDR3 has 13 residues. Trimming removed 5 bases at V and 6 bases at J, with 12 bases between. Germline values: CDR1 SEHNR, CDR2 FQNEAQ (reference sequence). CDR3 amino acids: CASSPSPDDTQYF. As DNA, the CDR3 is TGTGCCAGCAGCCCGTCGCCGGACGATACGCAGTATTTT.

The CDR3 nucleotides are TGTGCCAGCAGCCCCAGAAGACTAGCGGGAGTTTCCGAGCAGTACTTC. Translation gives CASSPRRLAGVSEQYF. The chain is built from TRBV7-2 and TRBJ2-7; 12 bases line up with TRBD2. The CDR3 is made up of 16 amino acids. CDR1 SGHTA and CDR2 FQGNSA come from the germline V gene. The V and J ends lost 5 bases and 6 bases, in that order; junction bases with no gene match: 11.

This chain links TRBV29-1 with TRBJ1-1, with unresolved D. The germline V gene encodes CDR1 SQVTM and CDR2 ANQGSEA. The CDR3 totals 11 residues. Trimming took 1 base from V and 4 from J, leaving 4 bases between them. CDR3 sequence: CSVEGSTEAFF. In DNA, the CDR3 is TGCAGCGTTGAAGGGAGCACTGAAGCTTTCTTT.

As for this clonotype: The germline gene is not matched at one end of the junction; a read error may be the cause. The chain links TRBV5-6 to TRBJ1-5; weak D call: TRBD1 (6 bases). This CDR3 spans 15 amino acids. The germline CDR1 and CDR2 sequences are SGHDT and YYEEEE. The CDR3 DNA is TGTGCCAGCAGCAGAGGACAGTATAGCAATCAGACCCAGCATTTT. Protein: CASSRGQYSNQTQHF.

The J gene is TRBJ1-1, the V gene TRBV25-1; perhaps TRBD1 as D (5 bases). V lost 3 bases and J lost 0, with 11 bases in between. This CDR3 is 15 amino acids long. Germline V lookup: CDR1 MGHDK, CDR2 SYGVNS. Here the CDR3 DNA reads TGTGCCAGCAGTGACCCGGGACGGATGAACACTGAAGCTTTCTTT. Residues: CASSDPGRMNTEAFF.

This clonotype was picked up many times. V usage is TRBV10-3 and J usage is TRBJ2-7; 9 bases line up with TRBD2. With V trimmed by 7 bases and J by 0 bases, 1 base remained unmatched. The CDR3 loop spans 13 amino acids. In germline, CDR1 is ENHRY, CDR2 SYGVKD. CDR3 amino acids: CAITAGGSYEQYF. Written as DNA, the CDR3 is TGTGCCATCACAGCGGGGGGCTCCTACGAGCAGTACTTC.

This clonotype appeared a few times. J is TRBJ2-7 and V is TRBV27; 15 bases map to TRBD2. Germline V gives CDR1 MNHEY, CDR2 SMNVEV (reference sequence). The CDR3 totals 16 residues. The V gene end was trimmed by 5 bases and the J gene end by 2 bases; junction bases not matched to a gene: 4. The CDR3 reads CASSQGTSGRPYEQYF. The CDR3 nucleotides are TGTGCCAGCAGTCAAGGGACTAGCGGGAGGCCCTACGAGCAGTACTTC.

The chain joins TRBV11-2 to TRBJ1-1; perhaps TRBD1 as D (5 bases). CDR1 is SGHAT, CDR2 FQNNGV, per germline. The V gene lost 4 bases and the J gene lost 4 bases, with 16 bases spanning the gap. CDR3 size: 15 residues. CDR3 amino acids: CASSSQGSGSTEAFF. The CDR3, as DNA: TGTGCCAGCAGCTCTCAGGGATCGGGGAGCACTGAAGCTTTCTTT.

This clonotype has only a few counts. This chain uses TRBV4-2 with TRBJ2-1; TRBD2 agrees at 7 bases. The germline gives CDR1 LGHNA, CDR2 YNFKEQ. The CDR3 contains 13 residues. V was clipped by 0 bases and J by 12 bases; unmatched bases: 5. The CDR3 spells CASSQDLWGGQFF. The CDR3, as DNA: TGTGCCAGCAGCCAAGATTTGTGGGGGGGGCAGTTCTTC.

This clonotype was picked up a small number of times. A read error may account for a junction end that differs from germline. V usage is TRBV7-7 and J usage is TRBJ2-7; no reliable D call. Per germline, CDR1 SSHAT and CDR2 FNYEAQ (reference sequence). The CDR3 spans 13 residues. The CDR3 reads CASSPGSGPEQYF. The CDR3 DNA reads as TGTGCTAGCAGCCCAGGTAGTGGCCCCGAGCAGTACTTC.

The chain is built from TRBV20-1 and TRBJ2-1, with 9 bases fitting TRBD2. This CDR3 is 18 amino acids long. V lost 0 bases, J lost 4 bases, and 13 bases stayed unmatched. Germline lookup yields CDR1 DFQATT and CDR2 SNEGSKA (reference sequence). CDR3: CSARDRRLAGTNYNEQFF. In nucleotides, the CDR3 is TGCAGTGCTAGAGATCGACGGCTAGCGGGAACAAATTACAATGAGCAGTTCTTC.

CDR3: CSARVGSGSSYNEQFF. CDR3 coding DNA: TGCAGTGCTAGAGTCGGTAGCGGGAGTTCCTACAATGAGCAGTTCTTC. The chain links TRBV20-1 to TRBJ2-1; 9 bases map to TRBD2. CDR3 size: 16 residues. V was clipped by 1 base and J by 1 base; unmatched bases: 5. The V gene's germline CDR1 is DFQATT and CDR2 SNEGSKA (reference sequence).

This chain uses TRBV7-2 with TRBJ1-3, with D unclear. The germline V gene has CDR1 SGHTA and CDR2 FQGNSA. V was pared by 5 bases and J by 8 bases, with 16 bases between. This CDR3 is 14 amino acids long. In DNA, the CDR3 is TGTGCCAGCAGCCCGACCTGGTCAGGTCACACCATATATTTT. Its protein is CASSPTWSGHTIYF.

This clonotype was recorded many times. The rearrangement joins TRBV23-1 to TRBJ1-5; 8 positions match TRBD1. TRBV23-1 is an open reading frame, and its role is uncertain. The junction had 4 bases not matched to a gene; V was cut back by 2 bases and J by 4 bases. The CDR3 consists of 15 residues. CDR3 nucleotides: TGCGCCAGCAGTCAAGGGACAGGAATAAATCAGCCCCAGCATTTT. Encoded protein: CASSQGTGINQPQHF.

The chain has TRBV28 and TRBJ1-5; D call uncertain. The length of the CDR3 is 13 residues. Looked up from germline, CDR1 is MDHEN and CDR2 is SYDVKM. The germline V and J ends were trimmed by 3 bases and 7 bases, with 10 bases remaining between them. CDR3 region: CASSLMGYQPQHF. For the CDR3, the DNA is TGTGCCAGCAGTTTGATGGGGTACCAGCCCCAGCATTTT.

This clonotype appeared a few times. The genes are TRBV20-1 and TRBJ2-7; possible D gene TRBD2, 6 bases. V was trimmed by 3 bases and J by 6 bases, leaving 18 bases between them. CDR1 is DFQATT and CDR2 is SNEGSKA in the germline V gene (reference sequence). The CDR3 length is 14 residues. CDR3 sequence (DNA): TGCAGTGCTAGCCTAGCGCTCAAAGGGTTCGAGCAGTACTTC. Amino acids: CSASLALKGFEQYF.